This TCR beta chain was observed in a study of regulatory T cells in long-lasting Graves disease. The study, taken as a whole, reports: New patients shared approximately 1,000 public clonotypes, and persistent patients shared more, with about 2,700. When disease was persistent, TRBV28, TRBJ1-2 and TRBJ2-5 were the favored segments.

Researchers made TCR beta libraries by using iRepertoire HTBI primers and running Arm-PCR on CDR3 regions. MiXCR, applied by TCRdb to the multiplex PCR reads, yields one record per CDR3 protein. Of about 530,000 distinct CDR3 sequences in the sample, about 16% were seen once. In this sample, this clonotype turned up many times. The antigen is not known. The CDR3 is 13 amino acids. V gave up 8 bases and J gave up 10 bases; unmatched junction bases: 4. Sample time point: newly diagnosed GD, antithyroid drugs for less than 3 months. Preparation of the TCR library used RNA extracted from PBMCs. These sequences were also reported in another study, on T cells in Graves' hyperthyroidism and ophthalmopathy. Per that study: Researchers barred patients who had uncontrolled infection, other autoimmune disease, pregnancy or lactation.

This chain joins TRBV12-3 or TRBV12-4 and TRBJ1-6; TRBD1 matches at 11 bases. The sample here was peripheral blood mononuclear cells (PBMCs), taken at new diagnosis, from a patient treated with antithyroid drugs. The receptor was isolated from a woman aged 40 to 65 with Graves disease. CDR3 loop: CASQDRGHSPLHF. In DNA, the CDR3 is TGTGCCAGCCAGGACAGGGGGCACTCACCCCTCCACTTT.